Detailed here is one TCR beta chain. The antigen is undetermined. Trimming shortened V by 7 bases and J by 9 bases, and 19 bases separated the two germline ends. Germline CDR1 reads MDHEN; CDR2 reads SYDVKM. CDR3 length equals 14 residues. Method: immunoSEQ multiplex PCR; TCRdb's copy keeps in-frame clones and lacks some. Of about 80,000 clones in the sample, about 82% are singletons; the top ten hold around 0.5%. This sample stems from a study of T cell clones after liver transplantation. General study points: Compared with third party-reactive sequences, donor-reactive ones declined more, independent of withdrawal success.

The origin of this receptor is a human patient who received a liver transplant. Some T cells may be supplied by the graft donor. This sequence joins TRBV28 and TRBJ2-1; D could derive from TRBD1 or TRBD2 (6 bases each). Sequences were derived from CD4+ T cells from blood, sampled about 46 months after liver transplant. The CDR3 protein is CASIAGGQRGEQFF. The CDR3 nucleotides read TGTGCCAGCATCGCCGGGGGCCAAAGGGGTGAGCAGTTCTTC.